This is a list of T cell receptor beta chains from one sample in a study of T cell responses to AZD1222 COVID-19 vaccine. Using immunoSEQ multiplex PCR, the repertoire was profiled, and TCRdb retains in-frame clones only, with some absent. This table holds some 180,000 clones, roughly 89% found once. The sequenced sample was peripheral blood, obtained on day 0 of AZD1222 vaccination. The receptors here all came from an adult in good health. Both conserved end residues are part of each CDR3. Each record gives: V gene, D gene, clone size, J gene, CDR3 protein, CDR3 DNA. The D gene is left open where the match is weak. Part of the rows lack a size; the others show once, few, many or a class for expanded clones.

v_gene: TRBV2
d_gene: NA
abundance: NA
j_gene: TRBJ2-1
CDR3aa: CASSEEGGTKFF
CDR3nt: TGTGCCAGCAGTGAAGAAGGGGGGACGAAGTTCTTC

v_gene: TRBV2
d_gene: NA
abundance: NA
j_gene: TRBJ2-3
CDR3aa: CASTGRRTDTQYF
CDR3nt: TGTGCCAGCACGGGACGGCGCACAGATACGCAGTATTTT

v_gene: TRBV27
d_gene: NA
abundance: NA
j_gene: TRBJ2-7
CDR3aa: CASSPLRVDYEQYF
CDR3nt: TGTGCCAGCAGTCCCCTACGTGTGGACTACGAGCAGTACTTC

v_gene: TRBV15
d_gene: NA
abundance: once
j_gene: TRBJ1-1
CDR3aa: CATSRTGGNTEAFF
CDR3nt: TGTGCCACCAGCAGAACAGGTGGGAACACTGAAGCTTTCTTT

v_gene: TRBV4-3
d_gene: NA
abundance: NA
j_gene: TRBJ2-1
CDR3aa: CASSRGGINEQFF
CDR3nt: TGCGCCAGCAGCCGGGGAGGTATTAACGAGCAGTTCTTC

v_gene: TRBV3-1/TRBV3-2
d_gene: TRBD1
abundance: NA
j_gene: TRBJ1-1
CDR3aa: CASSPPGAGGTEAFF
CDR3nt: TGTGCCAGCAGCCCCCCGGGTGCAGGGGGAACTGAAGCTTTCTTT

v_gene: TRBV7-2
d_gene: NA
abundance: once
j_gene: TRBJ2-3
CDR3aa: CASSSYGDTQYF
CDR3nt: TGTGCCAGCAGCTCTTATGGGGATACGCAGTATTTT

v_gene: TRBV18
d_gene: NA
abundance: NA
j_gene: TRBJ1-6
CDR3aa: CASSPTGSRNSPLHF
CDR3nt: TGTGCCAGCTCACCAACAGGATCCCGAAATTCACCCCTCCACTTT

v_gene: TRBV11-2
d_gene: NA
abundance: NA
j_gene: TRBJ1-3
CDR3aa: CASSLPRGGSLGNTIYF
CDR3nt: TGTGCCAGCAGCTTACCCCGGGGGGGCAGCCTGGGAAACACCATATATTTT

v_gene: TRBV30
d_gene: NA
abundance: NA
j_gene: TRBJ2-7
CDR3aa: CAWSAGTGREEYF
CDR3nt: TGTGCCTGGAGTGCAGGGACAGGGCGGGAGGAGTACTTC

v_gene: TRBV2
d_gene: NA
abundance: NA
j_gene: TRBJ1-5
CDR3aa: CASKHSAGQQPQHF
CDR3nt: TGTGCCAGCAAACACTCGGCAGGCCAACAGCCCCAGCATTTT

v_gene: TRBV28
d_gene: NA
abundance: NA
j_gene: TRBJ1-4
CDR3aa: CASSFGGATNEKLFF
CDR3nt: TGTGCCAGCAGTTTCGGGGGAGCAACTAATGAAAAACTGTTTTTT

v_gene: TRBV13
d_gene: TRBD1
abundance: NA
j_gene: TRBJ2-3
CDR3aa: CASSTTTGGATDTQYF
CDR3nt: TGTGCCAGCAGCACTACGACAGGGGGCGCGACAGATACGCAGTATTTT

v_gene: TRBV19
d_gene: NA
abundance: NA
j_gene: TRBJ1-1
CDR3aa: CASSVTGSAEAFF
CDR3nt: TGTGCCAGTAGTGTCACAGGAAGCGCTGAAGCTTTCTTT

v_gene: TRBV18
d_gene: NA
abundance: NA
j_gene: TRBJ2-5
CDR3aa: CASHTGIQETQYF
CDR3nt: TGTGCCAGCCATACAGGGATCCAAGAGACCCAGTACTTC

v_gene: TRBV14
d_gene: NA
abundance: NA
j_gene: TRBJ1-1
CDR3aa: CASSQLVAGRITEAFF
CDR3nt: TGTGCCAGCAGCCAACTTGTGGCAGGGCGAATCACTGAAGCTTTCTTT

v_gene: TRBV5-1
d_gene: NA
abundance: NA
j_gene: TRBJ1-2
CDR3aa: CASSPEIGRDGNYGYTF
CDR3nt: TGCGCCAGCAGCCCCGAGATTGGGAGGGATGGTAACTATGGCTACACCTTC

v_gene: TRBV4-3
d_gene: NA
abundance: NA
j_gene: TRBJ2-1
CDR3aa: CASSQVGLTNNEQFF
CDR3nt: TGCGCCAGCAGCCAAGTGGGCCTCACTAACAATGAGCAGTTCTTC

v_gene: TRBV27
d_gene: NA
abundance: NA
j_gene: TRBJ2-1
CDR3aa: CASSLWDRTTYNEQFF
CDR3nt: TGTGCCAGCAGTTTATGGGACCGGACAACTTACAATGAGCAGTTCTTC

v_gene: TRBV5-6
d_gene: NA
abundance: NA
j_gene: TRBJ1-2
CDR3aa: CASSLAQGWYGYTF
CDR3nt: TGTGCCAGCAGCTTGGCCCAAGGATGGTATGGCTACACCTTC

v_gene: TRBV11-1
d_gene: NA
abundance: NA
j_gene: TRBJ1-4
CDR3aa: CASSLSGNANEKLFF
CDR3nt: TGTGCCAGCAGCTTGTCGGGGAATGCTAATGAAAAACTGTTTTTT

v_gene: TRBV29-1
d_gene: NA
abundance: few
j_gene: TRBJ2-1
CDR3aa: CSVDYNEQFF
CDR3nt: TGCAGCGTTGACTACAATGAGCAGTTCTTC

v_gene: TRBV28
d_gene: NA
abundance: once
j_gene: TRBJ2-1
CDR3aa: CASSLQTYNEQFF
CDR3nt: TGTGCCAGCAGTTTACAGACTTACAATGAGCAGTTCTTC

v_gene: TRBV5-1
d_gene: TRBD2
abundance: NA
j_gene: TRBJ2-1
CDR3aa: CASSFGSGGPYNEQFF
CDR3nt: TGCGCCAGCAGCTTCGGTAGCGGGGGCCCCTACAATGAGCAGTTCTTC

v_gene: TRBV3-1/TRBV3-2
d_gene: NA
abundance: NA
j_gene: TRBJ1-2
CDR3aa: CASSQGGSGGYGYTF
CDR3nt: TGTGCCAGCAGCCAAGGCGGGTCTGGAGGCTATGGCTACACCTTC

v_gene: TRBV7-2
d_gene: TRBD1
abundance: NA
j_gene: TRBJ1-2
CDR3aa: CASSPDRGPGYTF
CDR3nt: TGTGCCAGCAGCCCCGACAGGGGGCCTGGCTACACCTTC